The 21 T cell receptor beta chains below were found in one sample sequenced in a study of read filtering for tumor transcriptome and immune sequencing. The library was built from 400 ng RNA with molecular barcoded adaptors for alpha/delta and beta/gamma chains. TCRdb reanalysed the reads using MiXCR and keeps one entry per CDR3 protein. The sample has roughly 24,000 distinct CDR3 sequences, roughly 13% seen once. The sequencing input was a population of CD138-negative cells sorted from bone marrow. Receptors originate from a donor at least 40 years old with multiple myeloma.

This clonotype was recorded many times. This chain joins TRBV28 and TRBJ1-5; D unclear. CDR1 and CDR2 (germline): MDHEN, SYDVKM. The V end was cut by 7 bases, the J end by 1 base, with 14 bases between. CDR3 length: 15 residues. CDR3: CASNPPGASNQPQHF. The CDR3 coding sequence is TGTGCCAGCAACCCCCCAGGCGCGAGCAATCAGCCCCAGCATTTT. Combining the CDR3 with reference TRBV28 and TRBJ1-5 gives the whole variable domain DVKVTQSSRYLVKRTGEKVFLECVQDMDHENMFWYRQDPGLGLRLIYFSYDVKMKEKGDIPEGYSVSREKKERFSLILESASTNQTSMYLCASNPPGASNQPQHFGDGTRLSIL.

This clonotype has a count of ten or more. The CDR3 protein is CSAMTGRGVVKDGYTF. For the CDR3, the DNA is TGCAGTGCAATGACTGGCAGGGGAGTAGTAAAGGATGGCTACACCTTC. This sequence joins TRBV20-1 and TRBJ1-2; D might be TRBD1 (6 bases). Germline V gene data show CDR1 as DFQATT and CDR2 as SNEGSKA (reference sequence). Trimming left V 6 bases short and J 6 bases short, with 26 bases between. CDR3 length: 16 amino acids.

This clonotype occurred many times. The gene calls are TRBV3-1 and TRBJ1-1; D ambiguous. Germline CDR1 LGHDT, CDR2 YNNKEL (reference sequence). The CDR3 has 14 amino acids. The V and J ends lost 1 base and 2 bases respectively, with 8 bases between them. The CDR3 DNA reads TGTGCCAGCAGCCAAGTTCCAGACAACACTGAAGCTTTCTTT. As protein: CASSQVPDNTEAFF.

This clonotype was seen many times. The chain couples TRBV7-2 to TRBJ2-2; a weak D match, TRBD2 (5 bases). The CDR3 has 13 amino acids. Germline V CDR1 and CDR2: SGHTA, FQGNSA. V lost 2 bases and J lost 7, with 8 bases in between. The CDR3 region has the DNA TGTGCCAGCAGCTTAACTAGTGGCGGGGAGCTGTTTTTT. This sequence encodes CASSLTSGGELFF.

A note on this clonotype: A read error may explain this, as a much larger clone is one base away. V usage is TRBV7-8 and J usage is TRBJ2-3; no definite D call. The germline V gene has CDR1 SGHVS and CDR2 FQNEAQ. Trimming stripped 0 bases from V and 0 bases from J, with 4 bases between. This CDR3 contains 14 residues. The CDR3: CASSLARSTDTQYF. The CDR3 DNA is TGTGCCAGCAGCTTAGCACGCAGCACAGATACGCAGTATTTT.

This clonotype showed up many times. V is TRBV19 and J is TRBJ1-1, with D possibly matching TRBD1 (5 bases). The germline V gene has CDR1 LNHDA and CDR2 SQIVND (reference sequence). This CDR3 contains 13 residues. Trimming cost V 5 bases and J 3 bases, with 10 bases left between them. The CDR3 region has the DNA TGTGCCAGTAGTCTACAGGTGGACACTGAAGCTTTCTTT. Residues: CASSLQVDTEAFF.

This clonotype came up many times. V usage is TRBV20-1 and J usage is TRBJ2-2, with 7 positions matching TRBD2. The germline gives CDR1 DFQATT, CDR2 SNEGSKA (reference sequence). CDR3 size: 14 residues. The junction had 5 bases not matched to a gene; V was cut back by 3 bases and J by 4 bases. CDR3 nucleotides: TGCAGTGCTAGGGCGGGAGCCATCACCGGGGAGCTGTTTTTT. This codes for CSARAGAITGELFF.

This clonotype was observed many times. This chain links TRBV5-1 with TRBJ2-1, with 8 bases matching TRBD1. CDR1 SGHRS and CDR2 YFSETQ come from the germline V gene. Trimming cost V 5 bases and J 8 bases; bases outside gene matches: 9. The CDR3 is made up of 14 amino acids. The DNA for the CDR3 is TGCGCCAGCAGACCACCGGGACAGGTATATGAGCAGTTCTTC. Its protein is CASRPPGQVYEQFF.

The chain links TRBV2 to TRBJ2-1, with TRBD2 matching over 8 bases. Per the germline V gene, CDR1 is SNHLY and CDR2 is FYNNEI. The J segment lost 12 bases and the V segment lost 8 bases, leaving 18 bases of the junction unmatched. The CDR3 extends over 15 amino acids. The CDR3 reads CASPAGGPLTIGQFF. The CDR3 DNA reads TGTGCCAGCCCTGCGGGGGGCCCTCTGACAATAGGGCAGTTCTTC.

In this sample, this clonotype turned up many times. The chain carries TRBV9 and TRBJ1-4; D is uncertain. The CDR3 has 14 amino acids. Trimming took off 4 bases at V and 6 bases at J, with 13 bases between the two ends. Germline V CDR1 and CDR2: SGDLS, YYNGEE. As DNA, the CDR3 is TGTGCCAGCAGCATAGGACGGGTGGATGAAAAACTGTTTTTT. Translation gives CASSIGRVDEKLFF.

This clonotype was found once. The chain joins TRBV4-1 to TRBJ1-1; 8 bases agree with TRBD1. Germline V gene sequence: CDR1 MGHRA, CDR2 YSYEKL. Trimming took 1 base from V and 3 from J; bases not matched to a gene: 7. The CDR3 loop spans 16 amino acids. CDR3 bases: TGCGCCAGCAGCCAAGGGGCAGGGGGCGTGGACACTGAAGCTTTCTTT. It is translated as CASSQGAGGVDTEAFF.

This clonotype has at least ten counts. V and J are TRBV12-3 or TRBV12-4 and TRBJ1-5; D gene uncertain. The V gene lost 6 bases and the J gene lost 9 bases, with 18 bases spanning the gap. The CDR3 sequence is 14 residues long. CDR3 in amino acids: CASSPGEGKRPQHF. The DNA for the CDR3 is TGTGCCAGCAGCCCCGGTGAGGGCAAGAGGCCCCAGCATTTT.

This clonotype was recorded at least ten times. The genes are TRBV6-1 and TRBJ2-3; 8 positions match TRBD2. CDR1 and CDR2 (germline): MNHNS, SASEGT. The V gene end was trimmed by 6 bases and the J gene end by 3 bases; junction bases not matched to a gene: 8. This CDR3 region has 15 residues. CDR3 bases: TGTGCCAGCAGGGGGGAATCGGGAGGGACAGATACGCAGTATTTT. It is translated as CASRGESGGTDTQYF.

Worth noting for this clonotype: This probably arose from a read error, given a far larger clone one base away. The chain recombines TRBV7-2 with TRBJ2-3, with 7 nucleotides matching TRBD1. The DNA end is a closer match to TRBJ1-5, so the J assignment may be wrong. The V gene's germline CDR1 is SGHTA and CDR2 FQGNSA. The CDR3 sequence is 16 residues long. The CDR3 bases are TGTGCCAGCAGCTGGGGCGGGGACAGCAGCACAGATACGCAGCATTTT. As protein: CASSWGGDSSTDTQHF.

V is TRBV7-6 and J is TRBJ2-7; D perhaps matches TRBD2 (6 bases). Trimming left V 4 bases short and J 0 bases short, with 10 bases between. Germline CDR1 reads SGHVS; CDR2 reads FNYEAQ. The length of the CDR3 is 14 residues. The CDR3 DNA follows: TGTGCCAGCAGCTCTGGGACTGACTCCTACGAGCAGTACTTC. Translation: CASSSGTDSYEQYF.

In this sample, this clonotype turned up many times. The V call is TRBV28, the J call TRBJ1-2; D unresolved. The CDR3 sequence is 13 residues long. Germline V gene sequence: CDR1 MDHEN, CDR2 SYDVKM. V lost 2 bases, J lost 4 bases, and 8 bases lay in between. The CDR3 nucleotides are TGTGCCAGCAGTTTAGACGGATCCTATGGCTACACCTTC. Its translation: CASSLDGSYGYTF.

This clonotype was detected ten times or more. The V and J genes are TRBV21-1 and TRBJ2-2; the table gives TRBD1 as D, unverified against the DNA. TRBV21-1 is termed a pseudogene. The CDR3 runs 15 residues. The CDR3 coding sequence is TGTGCCAGCACCCAACGACAGGGCAACACCGGGGAGCTGTTTTTT. This sequence encodes CASTQRQGNTGELFF.

This clonotype was recorded many times. This rearrangement joins TRBV5-6 to TRBJ2-1; 7 nucleotides line up with TRBD2. Trimming at V came to 6 bases and at J to 3 bases, leaving 3 bases not matched to a gene. The CDR3 is 13 amino acids. Germline CDR1 reads SGHDT; CDR2 reads YYEEEE. The DNA of the CDR3 is TGTGCCAGCAAGGGACTACTCTACAATGAGCAGTTCTTC. Its translation is CASKGLLYNEQFF.

This clonotype occurred many times. The J gene is TRBJ1-1, the V gene TRBV20-1; possible D gene TRBD1, 5 bases. This CDR3 spans 12 amino acids. Trimming took off 6 bases at V and 4 bases at J, with 12 bases between the two ends. CDR1 and CDR2 (germline): DFQATT, SNEGSKA (reference sequence). The CDR3 loop reads CSAQGYTTEAFF. The CDR3 region has the DNA TGCAGTGCCCAGGGATATACCACTGAAGCTTTCTTT.

This clonotype was observed at least ten times. The rearrangement uses TRBV20-1 and TRBJ2-5; no definite D call. The CDR3 has 12 amino acids. The V end lost 3 bases, the J end lost 0 bases, and 5 bases lay between the germline ends. Germline loops: CDR1 DFQATT, CDR2 SNEGSKA (reference sequence). This chain's CDR3 is CSASENQETQYF. The CDR3 bases are TGCAGTGCTAGTGAGAACCAAGAGACCCAGTACTTC.

This clonotype came up many times. V and J are TRBV3-1 and TRBJ2-5; possible D gene TRBD2, 5 bases. V was shortened by 1 base and J by 5 bases, with 20 bases between the two germline ends. The CDR3 has 17 amino acids. Germline V gene data show CDR1 as LGHDT and CDR2 as YNNKEL (reference sequence). The CDR3 spells CASSQGRRLPSMETQYF. The CDR3 coding sequence is TGTGCCAGCAGCCAAGGGAGGCGCTTGCCTTCGATGGAGACCCAGTACTTC.